These 14 T cell receptor beta chains originate from one sample sequenced in a study of shared clonotypes between healthy human individuals. Sequencing used immunoSEQ multiplex PCR; TCRdb keeps in-frame clones, though not all of them. Found here are 980,000 or so clones, approximately 80% of them singletons; the top ten hold about 1.5%. The specimen was memory CD4+ T cells sorted from blood. Subset defined: CD45RA-negative fraction. These receptors came from a man aged 18 to 29 in good health.

The chain links TRBV10-2 to TRBJ2-4, with a possible D match to TRBD2 (6 bases). CDR3 length: 17 residues. Germline V gives CDR1 WSHSY, CDR2 SAAADI. Trimming took 0 bases from V and 2 from J, leaving 14 bases between them. As DNA, the CDR3 is TGCGCCAGCAGTGAGTCGGGGGGAAGTGGGACCAAAAACATTCAGTACTTC. This codes for CASSESGGSGTKNIQYF.

The genes are TRBV11-2 and TRBJ2-5; D is tentatively TRBD1 or TRBD2 (6 bases each). There are 15 residues in the CDR3. V gave up 5 bases and J gave up 5 bases, with 18 bases separating them. CDR1 and CDR2 from the germline V gene are SGHAT and FQNNGV. CDR3 loop: CASSPPLGGGETQYF. CDR3 DNA sequence: TGTGCCAGCAGCCCCCCTTTAGGGGGAGGTGAGACCCAGTACTTC. The full variable domain, with the rest looked up from reference TRBV11-2 and TRBJ2-5, is EAGVAQSPRYKIIEKRQSVAFWCNPISGHATLYWYQQILGQGPKLLIQFQNNGVVDDSQLPKDRFSAERLKGVDSTLKIQPAKLEDSAVYLCASSPPLGGGETQYFGPGTRLLVL.

The CDR3 DNA reads as TGTGCCAGCAGGGCCCCTCGCGGGGGGGCCTTGAATGAGCAGTTCTTC. Translated: CASRAPRGGALNEQFF. This sequence joins TRBV27 and TRBJ2-1; 9 positions match TRBD2. V lost 6 bases, J lost 7 bases, and 13 bases stayed unmatched. Germline lookup yields CDR1 MNHEY and CDR2 SMNVEV (reference sequence). The CDR3 runs to 16 residues.

The chain is built from TRBV4-3 and TRBJ2-1; a weak D match, TRBD2 (5 bases). Trimming removed 5 bases at V and 9 bases at J, with 14 bases between. Germline loops: CDR1 LGHNA, CDR2 YSLEER. This CDR3 contains 13 residues. The CDR3 DNA sequence: TGCGCCAGCAGCTGGGCGGGCGCGACTGAGCAGTTCTTC. Residues: CASSWAGATEQFF.

The chain links TRBV14 to TRBJ1-1; D call uncertain. Between the trimmed V and J ends, which lost 6 bases and 4 bases, there was a span of 27 bases. The CDR3 totals 18 residues. Germline CDR1 reads SGHDN; CDR2 reads FVKESK. The DNA for the CDR3 is TGTGCCAGCAGTCGAATGGAAAGTCGTGGCCGGGAGGGCACTGAAGCTTTCTTT. Translation: CASSRMESRGREGTEAFF. The full variable domain, its missing parts supplied by reference TRBV14 and TRBJ1-1, is EAGVTQFPSHSVIEKGQTVTLRCDPISGHDNLYWYRRVMGKEIKFLLHFVKESKQDESGMPNNRFLAERTGGTYSTLKVQPAELEDSGVYFCASSRMESRGREGTEAFFGQGTRLTVV.

This clone was seen only a few times. The rearrangement joins TRBV19 to TRBJ1-2, with TRBD1 matching over 7 bases. The CDR3 totals 12 residues. The germline V gene encodes CDR1 LNHDA and CDR2 SQIVND (reference sequence). The J segment lost 4 bases and the V segment lost 5 bases, leaving 1 base of the junction unmatched. The CDR3 loop is CASSWTGYGYTF. CDR3 nucleotides: TGTGCCAGTAGTTGGACAGGCTATGGCTACACCTTC. The whole variable domain, filled in from reference TRBV19 and TRBJ1-2, reads DGGITQSPKYLFRKEGQNVTLSCEQNLNHDAMYWYRQDPGQGLRLIYYSQIVNDFQKGDIAEGYSVSREKKESFPLTVTSAQKNPTAFYLCASSWTGYGYTFGSGTRLTVV.

This clone was seen only a few times. V usage is TRBV19 and J usage is TRBJ1-4, with TRBD1 identical over 7 bases. CDR1 is LNHDA and CDR2 is SQIVND in the germline V gene (reference sequence). The CDR3 is made up of 16 amino acids. Trimming removed 5 bases from V and 1 base from J; junction bases left unmatched: 7. The CDR3 DNA reads as TGTGCCAGTAGTTCCCATCAGGGGGAAACTAATGAAAAACTGTTTTTT. Amino acids: CASSSHQGETNEKLFF.

The chain couples TRBV7-9 to TRBJ2-1, with no clear D. This CDR3 has 15 residues. CDR1 is SEHNR, CDR2 FQNEAQ, per germline (reference sequence). The germline V and J ends were trimmed by 7 bases and 0 bases, with 13 bases remaining between them. Here the CDR3 reads CASTREVNSYNEQFF. The CDR3 bases are TGTGCCAGCACCCGAGAGGTGAACTCCTACAATGAGCAGTTCTTC.

With respect to this clone: The junction shows a germline mismatch at one end, possibly a read error. The CDR3, as DNA: TGTGCCAGCACTAGCGGAGGCTCCGATAATTCACCCCTCCACTTT. It codes for CASTSGGSDNSPLHF. The J gene is TRBJ1-6, the V gene TRBV27; D ambiguous. CDR3 length equals 15 residues. The germline CDR1 and CDR2 sequences are MNHEY and SMNVEV (reference sequence).

The CDR3 region has the DNA TGTGCCAGCAGTTACCCGTCGAGGGGGAGCTCCTACGAGCAGTACTTC. Translated, it gives CASSYPSRGSSYEQYF. The gene calls are TRBV6-5 and TRBJ2-7; the D gene is possibly TRBD1 (6 bases). The V and J ends lost 2 bases and 0 bases respectively, with 14 bases between them. CDR1 is MNHEY, CDR2 SVGAGI, per germline. This CDR3 is built from 16 residues.

This clone was seen once. The chain carries TRBV6-1 and TRBJ1-6, with D hard to call. The CDR3 is 12 residues long. V was pared by 7 bases and J by 10 bases, with 11 bases between. The germline V gene has CDR1 MNHNS and CDR2 SASEGT. The CDR3 nucleotides read TGTGCCAGCATGACGGCGGGATCACCCCTCCACTTT. Translating gives CASMTAGSPLHF.

The rearrangement joins TRBV13 to TRBJ1-2; no definite D call. The germline gives CDR1 PRHDT, CDR2 FYEKMQ (reference sequence). The CDR3 length is 12 residues. The V end lost 3 bases, the J end lost 4 bases, and 6 bases lay between the germline ends. CDR3 coding DNA: TGTGCCAGCAGCTTGCCCCTCTATGGCTACACCTTC. Amino acid sequence: CASSLPLYGYTF.

Comment on this clone: At one boundary the junction diverges from the germline segment, which might be a read error. The rearrangement joins TRBV5-8 to TRBJ1-1; a weak D match, TRBD1 (6 bases). Germline CDR1 reads SGHTS; CDR2 reads YDEGEE. The CDR3 sequence is 14 residues long. The CDR3 loop is CASILGHSYTEAFF. The CDR3 DNA reads as TGTGCCAGCATCTTGGGACACTCTTACACTGAAGCTTTCTTT.

The rearrangement joins TRBV27 to TRBJ2-3; 7 nucleotides line up with TRBD2. V lost 6 bases and J lost 0; bases outside the gene matches: 6. The germline V gene has CDR1 MNHEY and CDR2 SMNVEV (reference sequence). The CDR3 has 15 residues. As DNA, the CDR3 is TGTGCCAGCAGACCCCTAGCGGCTAGCACAGATACGCAGTATTTT. Amino acids: CASRPLAASTDTQYF.